The clone carrying this T cell receptor (beta chain) was recorded many times. The entry originates in a study of blood T cell repertoires in COVID-19. Study overall: Acute and convalescent COVID-19 specimens originated in the United States, Italy and Spain. Nucleic acid was either cDNA or gDNA, and it came from T cells, B-cell-depleted T cells, or PBMCs.

Germline values: CDR1 SNHLY, CDR2 FYNNEI. The CDR3 spans 15 residues. Germline trimming cut 6 bases from V and 15 bases from J; bases unmatched to any gene: 16. In the original processing: Counts of nucleated cells, estimated from reference gene primer amplification, were obtained. Produced via immunoSEQ multiplex PCR; TCRdb's table is partial and in-frame only. Clone size and V and J calls were adopted from that table, with D and trimming inferred from the DNA. Altogether 110,000 to 150,000 clones are present, around nine tenths being singletons, with the ten largest covering about 10%. The sample taken for sequencing was peripheral blood. The source of this sequence is a man aged 50-59 years with active or convalescent COVID-19. This chain uses TRBV2 with TRBJ1-6; 8 bases agree with TRBD1. The CDR3 protein is CASRRPGQVDKDLHF. For the CDR3, the DNA is TGTGCCAGCAGAAGACCGGGACAGGTCGACAAGGACCTCCACTTT.